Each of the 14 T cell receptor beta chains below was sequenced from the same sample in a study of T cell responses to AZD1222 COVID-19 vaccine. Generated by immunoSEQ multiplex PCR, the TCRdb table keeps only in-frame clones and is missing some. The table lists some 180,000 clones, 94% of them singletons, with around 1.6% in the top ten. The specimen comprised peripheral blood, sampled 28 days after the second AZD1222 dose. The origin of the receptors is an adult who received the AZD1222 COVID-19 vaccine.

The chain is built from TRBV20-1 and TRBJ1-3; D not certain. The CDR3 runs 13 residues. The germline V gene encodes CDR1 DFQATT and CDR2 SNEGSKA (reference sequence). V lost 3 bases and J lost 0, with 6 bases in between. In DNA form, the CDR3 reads TGCAGTGCTAGTAGGGTCTCTGGAAACACCATATATTTT. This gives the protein CSASRVSGNTIYF.

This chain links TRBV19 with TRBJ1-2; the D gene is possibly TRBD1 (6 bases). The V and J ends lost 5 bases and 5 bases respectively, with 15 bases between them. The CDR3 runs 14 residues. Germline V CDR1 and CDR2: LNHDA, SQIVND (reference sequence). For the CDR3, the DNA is TGTGCCAGTAGTCCGCAACAGGGCGGGTATGGCTACACCTTC. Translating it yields CASSPQQGGYGYTF.

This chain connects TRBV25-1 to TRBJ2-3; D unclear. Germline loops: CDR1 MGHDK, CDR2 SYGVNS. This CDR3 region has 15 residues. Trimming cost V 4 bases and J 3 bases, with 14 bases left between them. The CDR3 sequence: CASSVFSTSTDTQYF. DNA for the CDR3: TGTGCCAGCAGTGTTTTTTCGACGAGTACAGATACGCAGTATTTT.

The CDR3 DNA is TGTGCCAGCAGTTTTTTAGGGACCTACGAGCAGTACTTC. Its translation is CASSFLGTYEQYF. The rearrangement links TRBV27 to TRBJ2-7; D is ambiguous. CDR3 length equals 13 residues. V gave up 3 bases and J gave up 2 bases, with 8 bases separating them. CDR1 is MNHEY, CDR2 SMNVEV, per germline (reference sequence).

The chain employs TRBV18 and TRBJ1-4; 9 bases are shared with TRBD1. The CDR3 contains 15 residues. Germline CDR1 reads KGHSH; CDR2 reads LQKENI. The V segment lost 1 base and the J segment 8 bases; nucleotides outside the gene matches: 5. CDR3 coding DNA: TGTGCCAGCTCACCACGGGACAGGGTAGGAGAAAAACTGTTTTTT. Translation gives CASSPRDRVGEKLFF.

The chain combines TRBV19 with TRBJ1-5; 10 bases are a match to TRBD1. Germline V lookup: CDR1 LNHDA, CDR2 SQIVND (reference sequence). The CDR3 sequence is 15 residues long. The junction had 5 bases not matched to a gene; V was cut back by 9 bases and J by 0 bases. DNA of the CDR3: TGTGCCAGCGAGGACAGGGGGTATAGCAATCAGCCCCAGCATTTT. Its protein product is CASEDRGYSNQPQHF.

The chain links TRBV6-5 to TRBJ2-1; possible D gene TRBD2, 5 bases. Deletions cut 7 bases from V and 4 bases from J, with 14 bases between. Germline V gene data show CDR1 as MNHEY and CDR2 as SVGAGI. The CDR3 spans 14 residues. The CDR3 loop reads CASTATRGYNEQFF. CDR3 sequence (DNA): TGTGCCAGCACAGCGACTCGGGGTTACAATGAGCAGTTCTTC.

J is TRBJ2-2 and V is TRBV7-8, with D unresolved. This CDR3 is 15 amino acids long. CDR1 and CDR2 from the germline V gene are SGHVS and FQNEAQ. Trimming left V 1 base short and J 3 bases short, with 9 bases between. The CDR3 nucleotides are TGTGCCAGCAGCTTAGTTTCAGCCGACACCGGGGAGCTGTTTTTT. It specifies CASSLVSADTGELFF.

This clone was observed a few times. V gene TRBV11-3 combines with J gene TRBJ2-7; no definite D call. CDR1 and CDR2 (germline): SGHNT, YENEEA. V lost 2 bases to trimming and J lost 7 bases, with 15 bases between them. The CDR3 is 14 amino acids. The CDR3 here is CASSLRFSAEEQYF. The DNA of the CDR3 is TGTGCCAGCAGCTTACGATTTTCTGCAGAAGAGCAGTACTTC.

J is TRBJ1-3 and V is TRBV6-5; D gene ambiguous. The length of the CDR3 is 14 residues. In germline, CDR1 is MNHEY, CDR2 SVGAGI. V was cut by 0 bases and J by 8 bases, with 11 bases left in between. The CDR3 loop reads CASSYSSPGDTIYF. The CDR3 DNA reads TGTGCCAGCAGTTACTCGTCCCCCGGAGACACCATATATTTT.

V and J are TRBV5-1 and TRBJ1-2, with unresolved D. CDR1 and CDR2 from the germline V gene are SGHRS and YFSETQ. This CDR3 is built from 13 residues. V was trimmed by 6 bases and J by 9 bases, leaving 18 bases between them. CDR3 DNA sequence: TGCGCCAGCAACCATGGGGAGGGCGGAAGCTACACCTTC. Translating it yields CASNHGEGGSYTF.

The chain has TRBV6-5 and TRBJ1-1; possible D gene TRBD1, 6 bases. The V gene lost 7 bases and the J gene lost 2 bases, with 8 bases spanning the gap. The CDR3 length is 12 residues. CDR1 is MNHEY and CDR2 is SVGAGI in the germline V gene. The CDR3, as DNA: TGTGCCAGCAACAGGGCTAACACTGAAGCTTTCTTT. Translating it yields CASNRANTEAFF.

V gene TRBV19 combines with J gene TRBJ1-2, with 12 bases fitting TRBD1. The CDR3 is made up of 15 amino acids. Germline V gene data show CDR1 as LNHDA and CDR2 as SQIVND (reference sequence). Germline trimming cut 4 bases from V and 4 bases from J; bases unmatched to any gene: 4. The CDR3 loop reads CASSKGTGGGYGYTF. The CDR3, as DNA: TGTGCCAGTAGTAAAGGGACAGGGGGCGGCTATGGCTACACCTTC.

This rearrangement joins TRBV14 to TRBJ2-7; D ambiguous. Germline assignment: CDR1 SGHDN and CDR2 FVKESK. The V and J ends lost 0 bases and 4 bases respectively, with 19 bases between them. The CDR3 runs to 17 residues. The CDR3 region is CASSQDTPDGSWYEQYF. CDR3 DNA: TGTGCCAGCAGCCAAGACACCCCCGACGGGTCTTGGTACGAGCAGTACTTC.